This TCR beta chain appears in the sequencing data of a study of T cells after yellow fever vaccination. One entry per CDR3 protein results from TCRdb running MiXCR on the 5' RACE reads. The sample lists around 53,000 distinct CDR3 sequences, 6.5% to 8.5% seen once, with less than 25% in the top ten. In this sample, this clonotype turned up many times. Regarding the study as a whole: Any FACS-sorted repertoire could hold abundant clonotypes that contaminate it from the bulk population. Booster sampling recovered most clones from primary vaccination (96% CD4, around 90% CD8).

Germline trimming cut 0 bases from V and 7 bases from J; bases unmatched to any gene: 2. CDR3 size: 15 residues. CDR1 LGHNA and CDR2 YSLEER come from the germline V gene. The J gene is TRBJ2-1, the V gene TRBV4-3; TRBD2 aligns across 11 bases. The receptor's source is a man aged 18 to 29 who received the YFV17D yellow fever vaccine. This material consisted of CD8+ T cells not binding an NS4B(214-222) dextramer, sorted from PBMCs, taken approximately 47 days after the first yellow fever vaccination. The CDR3, as DNA: TGCGCCAGCAGCCAAGAAAGACTAGCGGGGAATGAGCAGTTCTTC. It specifies CASSQERLAGNEQFF.